This T cell receptor beta chain was found in a study of siplizumab effects on memory and regulatory T cells. CDR3 length: 16 amino acids. Germline V gene lookup returns CDR1 SNHLY and CDR2 FYNNEI. Trimming stripped 0 bases from V and 0 bases from J, with 11 bases between. General observations from the study: Sequences that were alloreactive and traceable to unstimulated CD4+ memory cells were significantly reduced by siplizumab. Of the alloreactive clones, only a minor fraction mapped to unstimulated subsets. Naive T cells apparently outstripped memory cells in diversity and seemed major alloresponse contributors.

Every sample had roughly 100,000 of its TCR templates assayed. Repertoires were generated with immunoSEQ multiplex PCR, while TCRdb's copy carries only in-frame clones and drops some. The table lists about 100,000 clones, approximately 94% of them singletons. A word on this clone: Its specificity is not known.

The V and J genes are TRBV2 and TRBJ1-1, with D hard to call. The sequence came from a human donor in good health. The sequencing sample was made of non-Treg CD4+ T cells sorted from blood. The CDR3 nucleotides read TGTGCCAGCAGTGAAGCGCCTCGCGGATTGAACACTGAAGCTTTCTTT. It yields the protein CASSEAPRGLNTEAFF.